This T cell receptor beta chain derives from a study of identical twins. Study observations and caveats: Out-of-frame alpha sequences shared between twins exhibited an excess of low generation probability. Among beta out-of-frame sequences, excess sharing between twins appeared weaker.

CDR1 is ENHRY, CDR2 SYGVKD, per germline. Trimming at V came to 0 bases and at J to 0 bases, leaving 4 bases not matched to a gene. The CDR3 is made up of 17 amino acids. This clonotype appeared a few times. Antigen specificity is unknown. TCRdb re-called the 5' RACE reads through MiXCR, storing one row per CDR3 protein. This repertoire shows about 790,000 distinct CDR3 sequences, 15% to 20% found once; its top ten account for under 15%. These data were also filed under a second study, of T cells expressing NK-cell markers. This second study says: Whether expanded NKG2C+ T cell clones were HCMV-specific remained unclear.

The material sequenced was PBMCs. The clonotype comes from a young woman in good health. The V gene is TRBV10-3, the J gene TRBJ2-1; TRBD2 agrees at 8 bases. The CDR3 is CAISESSGSSSYNEQFF. The CDR3, as DNA: TGTGCCATCAGTGAGTCGAGCGGGAGTAGCTCCTACAATGAGCAGTTCTTC.